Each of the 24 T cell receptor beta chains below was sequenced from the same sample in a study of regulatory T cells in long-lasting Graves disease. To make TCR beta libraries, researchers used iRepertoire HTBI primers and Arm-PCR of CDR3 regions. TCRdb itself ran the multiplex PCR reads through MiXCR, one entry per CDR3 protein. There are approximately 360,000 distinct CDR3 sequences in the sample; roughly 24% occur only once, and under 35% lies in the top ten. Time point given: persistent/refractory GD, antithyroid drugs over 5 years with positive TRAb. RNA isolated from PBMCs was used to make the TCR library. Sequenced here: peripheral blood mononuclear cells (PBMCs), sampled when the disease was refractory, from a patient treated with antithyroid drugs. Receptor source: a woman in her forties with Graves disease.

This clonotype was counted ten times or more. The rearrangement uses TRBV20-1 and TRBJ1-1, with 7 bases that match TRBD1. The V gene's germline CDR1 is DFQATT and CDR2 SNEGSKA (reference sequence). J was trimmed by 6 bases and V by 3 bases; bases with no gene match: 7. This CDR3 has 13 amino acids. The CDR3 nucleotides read TGCAGTGCTAGGACAGGGAAATTGTCTGAAGCTTTCTTT. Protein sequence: CSARTGKLSEAFF.

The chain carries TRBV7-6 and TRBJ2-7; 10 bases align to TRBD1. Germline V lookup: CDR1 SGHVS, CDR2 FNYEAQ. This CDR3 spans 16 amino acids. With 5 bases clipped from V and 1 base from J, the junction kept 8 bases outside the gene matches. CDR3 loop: CASSPVGTGESYEQYF. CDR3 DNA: TGTGCCAGCAGCCCTGTAGGGACAGGGGAATCCTACGAGCAGTACTTC.

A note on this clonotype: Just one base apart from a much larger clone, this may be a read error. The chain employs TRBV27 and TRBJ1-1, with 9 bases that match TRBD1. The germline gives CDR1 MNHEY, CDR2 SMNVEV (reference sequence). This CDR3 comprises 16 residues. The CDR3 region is CASSPGQGRENTKAFF. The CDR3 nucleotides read TGTGCCAGCAGCCCCGGACAGGGGAGGGAGAACACTAAAGCTTTCTTT.

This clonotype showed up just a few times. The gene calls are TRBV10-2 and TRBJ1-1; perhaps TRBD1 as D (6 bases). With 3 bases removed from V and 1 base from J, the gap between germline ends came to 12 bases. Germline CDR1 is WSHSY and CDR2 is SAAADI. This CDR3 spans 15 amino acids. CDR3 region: CASSDTGAGNTEAFF. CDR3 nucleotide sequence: TGCGCCAGCAGTGATACGGGGGCTGGGAACACTGAAGCTTTCTTT.

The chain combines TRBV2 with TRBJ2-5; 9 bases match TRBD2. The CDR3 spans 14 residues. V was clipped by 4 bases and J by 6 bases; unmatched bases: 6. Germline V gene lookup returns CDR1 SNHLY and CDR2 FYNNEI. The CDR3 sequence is CASSGQAGGKTQYF. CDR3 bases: TGTGCCAGCAGTGGGCAAGCGGGAGGCAAGACCCAGTACTTC.

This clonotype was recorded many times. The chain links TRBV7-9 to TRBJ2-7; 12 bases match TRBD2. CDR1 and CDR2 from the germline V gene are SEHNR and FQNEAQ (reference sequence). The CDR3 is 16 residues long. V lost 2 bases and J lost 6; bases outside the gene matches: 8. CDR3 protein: CASSLWGTSGFVEQYF. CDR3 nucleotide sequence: TGTGCCAGCAGCTTATGGGGGACTAGCGGGTTCGTCGAGCAGTACTTC.

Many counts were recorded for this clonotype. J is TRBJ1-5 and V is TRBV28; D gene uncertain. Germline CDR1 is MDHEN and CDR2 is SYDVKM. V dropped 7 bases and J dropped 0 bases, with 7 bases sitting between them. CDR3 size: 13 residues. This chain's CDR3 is CASNVGSNQPQHF. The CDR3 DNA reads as TGTGCCAGCAACGTAGGTAGCAATCAGCCCCAGCATTTT.

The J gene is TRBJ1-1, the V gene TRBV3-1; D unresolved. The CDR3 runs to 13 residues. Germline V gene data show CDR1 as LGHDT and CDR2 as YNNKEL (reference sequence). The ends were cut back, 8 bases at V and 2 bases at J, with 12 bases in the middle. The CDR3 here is CASGRIRNTEAFF. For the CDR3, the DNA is TGTGCCAGCGGTCGCATCAGAAACACTGAAGCTTTCTTT.

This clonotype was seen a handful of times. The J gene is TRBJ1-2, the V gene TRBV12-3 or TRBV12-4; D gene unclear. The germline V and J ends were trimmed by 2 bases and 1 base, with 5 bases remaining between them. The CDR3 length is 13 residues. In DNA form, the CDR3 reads TGTGCCAGCAGTTTATCCAATAACTATGGCTACACCTTC. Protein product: CASSLSNNYGYTF.

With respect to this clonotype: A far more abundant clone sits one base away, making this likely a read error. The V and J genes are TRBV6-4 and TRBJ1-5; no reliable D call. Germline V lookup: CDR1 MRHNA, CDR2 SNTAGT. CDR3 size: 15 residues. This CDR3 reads CASSAPGPPNQPRHF. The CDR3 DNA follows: TGTGCCAGCAGTGCACCGGGCCCGCCCAATCAGCCCCGGCATTTT.

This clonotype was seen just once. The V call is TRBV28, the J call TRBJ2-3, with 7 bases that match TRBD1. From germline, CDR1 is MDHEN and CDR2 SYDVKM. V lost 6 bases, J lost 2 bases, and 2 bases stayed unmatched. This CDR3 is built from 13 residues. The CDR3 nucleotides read TGTGCCAGCAGCGACAGGGACACAGATACGCAGTATTTT. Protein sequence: CASSDRDTDTQYF. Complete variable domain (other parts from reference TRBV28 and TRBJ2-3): DVKVTQSSRYLVKRTGEKVFLECVQDMDHENMFWYRQDPGLGLRLIYFSYDVKMKEKGDIPEGYSVSREKKERFSLILESASTNQTSMYLCASSDRDTDTQYFGPGTRLTVL.

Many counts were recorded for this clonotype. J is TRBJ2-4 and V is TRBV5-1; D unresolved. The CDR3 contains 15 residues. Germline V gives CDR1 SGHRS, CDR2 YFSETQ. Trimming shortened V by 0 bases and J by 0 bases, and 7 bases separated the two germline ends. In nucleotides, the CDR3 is TGCGCCAGCAGCTTGGGCCCAATAGCCAAAAACATTCAGTACTTC. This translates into CASSLGPIAKNIQYF.

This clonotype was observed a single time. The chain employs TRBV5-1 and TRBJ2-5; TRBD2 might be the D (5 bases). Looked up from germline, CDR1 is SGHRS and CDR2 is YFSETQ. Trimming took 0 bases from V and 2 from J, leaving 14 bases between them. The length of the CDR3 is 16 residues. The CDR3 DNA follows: TGCGCCAGCAGCTTGGTATCGGGGAACGGTCAAGAGACCCAGTACTTC. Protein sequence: CASSLVSGNGQETQYF.

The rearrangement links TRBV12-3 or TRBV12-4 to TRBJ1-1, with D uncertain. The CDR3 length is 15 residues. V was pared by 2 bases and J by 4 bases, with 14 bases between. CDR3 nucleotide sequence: TGTGCCAGCAGTTTAACTAGGCGGGAGGGCACTGAAGCTTTCTTT. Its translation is CASSLTRREGTEAFF.

The CDR3 DNA reads as TGTGCCAGCAGTTTATCGGGAGACCCCTACAATGAGCAGTTCTTC. This translates into CASSLSGDPYNEQFF. V is TRBV27 and J is TRBJ2-1, with D possibly TRBD2 on 5 matching bases. Germline CDR1 reads MNHEY; CDR2 reads SMNVEV (reference sequence). The germline V and J ends were trimmed by 0 bases and 2 bases, with 8 bases remaining between them. The CDR3 contains 15 residues.

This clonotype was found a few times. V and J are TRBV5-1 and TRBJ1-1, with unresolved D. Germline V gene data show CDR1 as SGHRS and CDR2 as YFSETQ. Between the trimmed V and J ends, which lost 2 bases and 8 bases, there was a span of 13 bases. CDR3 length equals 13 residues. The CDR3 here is CASSFGVDGEAFF. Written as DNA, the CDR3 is TGCGCCAGCAGCTTTGGGGTTGACGGCGAAGCTTTCTTT. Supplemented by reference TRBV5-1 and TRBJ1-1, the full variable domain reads KAGVTQTPRYLIKTRGQQVTLSCSPISGHRSVSWYQQTPGQGLQFLFEYFSETQRNKGNFPGRFSGRQFSNSRSEMNVSTLELGDSALYLCASSFGVDGEAFFGQGTRLTVV.

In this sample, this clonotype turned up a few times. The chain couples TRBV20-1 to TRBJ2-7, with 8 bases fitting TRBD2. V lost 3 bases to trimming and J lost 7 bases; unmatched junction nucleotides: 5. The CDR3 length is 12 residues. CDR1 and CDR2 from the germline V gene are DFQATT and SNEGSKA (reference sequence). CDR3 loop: CSASRLAREQYF. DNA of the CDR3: TGCAGTGCTAGCAGACTAGCGAGGGAGCAGTACTTC.

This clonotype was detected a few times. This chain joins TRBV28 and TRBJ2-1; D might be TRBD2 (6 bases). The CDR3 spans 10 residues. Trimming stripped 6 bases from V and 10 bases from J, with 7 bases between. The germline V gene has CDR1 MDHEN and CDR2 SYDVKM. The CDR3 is CASSRGEQFF. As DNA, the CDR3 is TGTGCCAGCAGCCGGGGGGAGCAGTTCTTC.

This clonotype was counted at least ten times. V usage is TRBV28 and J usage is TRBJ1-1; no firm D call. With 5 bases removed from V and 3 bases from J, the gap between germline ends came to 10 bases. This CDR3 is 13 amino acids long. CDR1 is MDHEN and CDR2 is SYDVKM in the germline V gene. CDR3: CASSPQLYTEAFF. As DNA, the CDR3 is TGTGCCAGCAGTCCCCAATTGTACACTGAAGCTTTCTTT.

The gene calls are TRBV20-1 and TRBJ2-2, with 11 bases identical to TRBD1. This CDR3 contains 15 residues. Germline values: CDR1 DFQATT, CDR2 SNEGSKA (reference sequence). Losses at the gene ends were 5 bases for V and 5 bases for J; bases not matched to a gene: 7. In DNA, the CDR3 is TGCAGTGCTCCCGGGACAGGGGGTAAAACCGGGGAGCTGTTTTTT. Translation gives CSAPGTGGKTGELFF.

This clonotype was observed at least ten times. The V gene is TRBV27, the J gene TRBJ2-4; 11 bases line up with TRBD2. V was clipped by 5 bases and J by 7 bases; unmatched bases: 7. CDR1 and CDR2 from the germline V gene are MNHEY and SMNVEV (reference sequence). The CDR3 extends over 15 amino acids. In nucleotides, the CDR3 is TGTGCCAGCAGTCCGATAGCGGGAGGGAGGAACATTCAGTACTTC. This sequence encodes CASSPIAGGRNIQYF.

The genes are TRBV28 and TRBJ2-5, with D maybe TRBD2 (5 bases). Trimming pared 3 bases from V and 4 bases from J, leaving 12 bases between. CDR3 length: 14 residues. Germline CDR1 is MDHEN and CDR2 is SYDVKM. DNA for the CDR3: TGTGCCAGCAGTTTGACCGAGGAGGTAGAGACCCAGTACTTC. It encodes CASSLTEEVETQYF.

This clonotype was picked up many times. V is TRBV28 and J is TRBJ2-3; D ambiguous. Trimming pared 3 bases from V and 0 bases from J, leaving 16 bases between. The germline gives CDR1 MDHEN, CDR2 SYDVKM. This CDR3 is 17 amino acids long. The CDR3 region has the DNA TGTGCCAGCAGTTTGTTCTCTGTGGTGGCAAGCACAGATACGCAGTATTTT. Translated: CASSLFSVVASTDTQYF.

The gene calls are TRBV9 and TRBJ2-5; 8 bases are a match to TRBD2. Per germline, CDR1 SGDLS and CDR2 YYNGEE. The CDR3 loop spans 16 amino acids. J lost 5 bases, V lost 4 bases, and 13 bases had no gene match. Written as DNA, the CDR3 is TGTGCCAGCAGCCCTCTCGGACGGGGGGGAAAGGAGACCCAGTACTTC. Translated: CASSPLGRGGKETQYF.